This T cell receptor beta chain was identified during a study of cytomegalovirus exposure and HLA in healthy donors. This clone showed up just once. Use of 60 Vbeta and 13 Jbeta primers characterized the PCR. Using immunoSEQ multiplex PCR, the repertoire was profiled, and TCRdb retains in-frame clones only, with some absent. The table shows about 160,000 clones, with about 75% occurring only once. The V and J ends lost 5 bases and 3 bases, in that order; junction bases with no gene match: 6. CDR1 and CDR2 (germline): SQVTM, ANQGSEA. The CDR3 contains 13 residues. The TCR sequence derives from a woman between 45 and 65 years old in good health and CMV-seropositive. Input material: PBMCs. This chain uses TRBV29-1 with TRBJ1-1; TRBD1 matches 7 bases. The CDR3 region has the DNA TGCAGCGTTCAGACAGGGATAGACACTGAAGCTTTCTTT. Residues: CSVQTGIDTEAFF.